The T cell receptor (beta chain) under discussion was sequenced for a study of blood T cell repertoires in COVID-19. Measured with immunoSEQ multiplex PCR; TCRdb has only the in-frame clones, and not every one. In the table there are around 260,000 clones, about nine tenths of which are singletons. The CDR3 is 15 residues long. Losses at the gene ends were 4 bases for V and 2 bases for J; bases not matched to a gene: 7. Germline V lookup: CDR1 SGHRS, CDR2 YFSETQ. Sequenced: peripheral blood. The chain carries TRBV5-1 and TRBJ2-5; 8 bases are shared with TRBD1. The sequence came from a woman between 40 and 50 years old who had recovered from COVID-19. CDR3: CASSREDRGQETQYF. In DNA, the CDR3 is TGCGCCAGCAGCCGAGAAGACAGGGGACAAGAGACCCAGTACTTC.